Below, one T cell receptor beta chain is given with its context. The antigen remains unidentified. The entry originates in a study of CXCR3-negative and CXCR3-positive naive CD8 T cells. Researchers prepared the TRB cDNA libraries using 5' RACE with UMI labels. TCRdb reprocessed the 5' RACE reads and reports one entry per CDR3 protein, with no DNA. This sample contains fewer than 90,000 distinct CDR3 sequences. The CDR3 consists of 13 residues. The V gene's germline CDR1 is SEHNR and CDR2 FQNEAQ (reference sequence). Whole-study findings and limits: In both naive subsets diversity was comparably high, whereas memory CD8+ cells showed much lower diversity. CD5 surface expression was similar among naive subsets, and TCR strength was estimated by inference from TRB CDR3 properties. Cryopreserved cells showed partially decreased CXCR3 expression, and most assays used fresh PBMCs. Memory cells differed in TRBV-TRBJ usage, but naive CXCR3-negative and CXCR3-positive cells had similar usage.

This sequence originates from a human donor in good health. Some clones in this sample may be carry-over from other donors' samples. Material: naive CXCR3- CD8+ T cells from blood. Subset defined: CD45RO-CCR7+CD27+CD95- naive CD8+ T cells lacking CXCR3 (TNR3-). The chain carries TRBV7-9 and TRBJ2-3; lacking DNA, the TRBD1 call made by TCRdb goes unchecked. CDR3 residues: CASSLGVGDTQYF.